This T cell receptor beta chain was identified during a study of CD8+ T cells in alopecia areata. Following RNA extraction, reverse transcription yielded cDNA that acted as the sequencing template. The repertoire was sequenced with immunoSEQ multiplex PCR; TCRdb's copy has only in-frame clones and lacks some. There are 150,000 or so clones in the sample; nearly 55% occur only once, and about 15% lies in the top ten. Treatment specified: oral pan-JAK inhibitor, 5-10 mg twice daily. Germline CDR1 SEHNR, CDR2 FQNEAQ (reference sequence). The CDR3 has 15 residues. V was cut by 5 bases and J by 5 bases, with 19 bases left in between. This clone was detected only a few times.

Here the sequenced sample was CD8+ T cells sorted from blood, taken at week 4, from a patient treated with tofacitinib. The receptor comes from a human donor with alopecia areata. The rearrangement uses TRBV7-9 and TRBJ2-7; D may match TRBD1 or TRBD2 (5 bases each). The CDR3 DNA reads as TGTGCCAGCAGCCCCAGGGACGGTACAAACCACGAGCAGTACTTC. The encoded protein is CASSPRDGTNHEQYF.